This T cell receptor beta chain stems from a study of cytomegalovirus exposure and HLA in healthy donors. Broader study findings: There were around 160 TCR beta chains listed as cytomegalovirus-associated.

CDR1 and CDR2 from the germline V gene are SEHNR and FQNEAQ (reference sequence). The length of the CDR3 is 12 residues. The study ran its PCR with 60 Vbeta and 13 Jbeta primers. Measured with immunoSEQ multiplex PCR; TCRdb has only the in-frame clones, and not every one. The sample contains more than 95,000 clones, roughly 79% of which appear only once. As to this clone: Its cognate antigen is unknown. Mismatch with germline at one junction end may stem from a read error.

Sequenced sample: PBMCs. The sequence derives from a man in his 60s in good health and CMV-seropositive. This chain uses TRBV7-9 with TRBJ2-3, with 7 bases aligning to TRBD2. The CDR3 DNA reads TGTTCCAGCAGTCCTAGCGGTTATACGCAGTATTTT. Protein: CSSSPSGYTQYF.